This T cell receptor beta chain was sequenced during a study of blood T cell repertoires in COVID-19. Study-level information: Sample material is recorded as cDNA or gDNA derived from T cells, B-cell-depleted T cells, or PBMCs.

The V gene's germline CDR1 is SGHRS and CDR2 YFSETQ. There are 17 residues in the CDR3. J gave up 4 bases and V 7 bases, and 13 bases lay outside the gene matches. Everyone who took part was roughly 18 to 89 years old, and they came from about 23 US areas. Cohort allocation depended upon clinical history that participants reported. TCRdb's copy holds only in-frame clones and misses some; the assay was immunoSEQ multiplex PCR. The sample gives over 350,000 clones, approximately 90% of which show up once; approximately 2% is in the top ten. The source is a woman aged 18-35 years with acute COVID-19. The chain employs TRBV5-1 and TRBJ2-6, with 8 bases lining up with TRBD1. Specimen: PBMCs or T cells enriched from blood (not recorded which). This CDR3 is CASGARTGIFGANVLTF. CDR3 DNA sequence: TGCGCCAGCGGGGCGAGGACAGGGATATTCGGGGCCAACGTCCTGACTTTC.